The rows below give T cell receptor beta chains drawn from one sample of a study of T cell responses to AZD1222 COVID-19 vaccine. Assay: immunoSEQ multiplex PCR; the TCRdb copy retains only in-frame clones and omits some. The table shows around 200,000 clones, with around 89% occurring only once. Sequenced here: peripheral blood, sampled 28 days after the second AZD1222 dose. These receptors were collected from an adult who received the AZD1222 COVID-19 vaccine. Both conserved end residues are part of each CDR3.

v_gene: TRBV20-1
j_gene: TRBJ1-5
CDR3aa: CSASEGSVQPQHF

v_gene: TRBV19
j_gene: TRBJ1-5
CDR3aa: CASSTLRGRKQPQHF

v_gene: TRBV6-4
j_gene: TRBJ2-1
CDR3aa: CASSDSNQGSGRNEQFF

v_gene: TRBV11-2
j_gene: TRBJ2-5
CDR3aa: CASSQGGPGGSQETQYF

v_gene: TRBV9
j_gene: TRBJ1-6
CDR3aa: CASSAPSTGGNSPLHF

v_gene: TRBV30
j_gene: TRBJ2-1
CDR3aa: CASSGLPNEQFF

v_gene: TRBV12-1
j_gene: TRBJ2-7
CDR3aa: CASSSAGTSCEQYF

v_gene: TRBV10-3
j_gene: TRBJ2-3
CDR3aa: CATMDGRGTDTQYF

v_gene: TRBV19
j_gene: TRBJ1-5
CDR3aa: CATQTRGNQPQHF

v_gene: TRBV28
j_gene: TRBJ2-4
CDR3aa: CASSPNGGQGKNIQYF

v_gene: TRBV10-3
j_gene: TRBJ2-7
CDR3aa: CAIRRQGTGEQYF

v_gene: TRBV27
j_gene: TRBJ1-6
CDR3aa: CASSLGGQPEGNSPLHF

v_gene: TRBV19
j_gene: TRBJ2-7
CDR3aa: CASSAGLALYEQYF

v_gene: TRBV6-6
j_gene: TRBJ2-7
CDR3aa: CASSYSSARTEQYF

v_gene: TRBV28
j_gene: TRBJ2-1
CDR3aa: CASRSLGTTLYNEQFF

v_gene: TRBV24-1
j_gene: TRBJ2-5
CDR3aa: CATSDVGQGTQETQYF

v_gene: TRBV3-1/TRBV3-2
j_gene: TRBJ1-6
CDR3aa: CASSRGQDSPLHF

v_gene: TRBV4-3
j_gene: TRBJ2-1
CDR3aa: CASKASGKYNEQFF

v_gene: TRBV4-3
j_gene: TRBJ2-5
CDR3aa: CASSQGLGGRGETQYF

v_gene: TRBV24-1
j_gene: TRBJ2-7
CDR3aa: CATSEREGPYEQYF

v_gene: TRBV28
j_gene: TRBJ1-1
CDR3aa: CASSLDTEAFF

v_gene: TRBV27
j_gene: TRBJ2-1
CDR3aa: CASSLLKTGMGLGEQFF

v_gene: TRBV19
j_gene: TRBJ2-7
CDR3aa: CASSHSPGRTYEQYF

v_gene: TRBV18
j_gene: TRBJ2-5
CDR3aa: CASSLRDPMLGFETQYF

v_gene: TRBV11-3
j_gene: TRBJ2-5
CDR3aa: CASSPGAGQETQYF

v_gene: TRBV28
j_gene: TRBJ1-2
CDR3aa: CASSRRNRVRGGYTF

v_gene: TRBV4-3
j_gene: TRBJ1-3
CDR3aa: CASSQERGLLSGNTIYF